The 26 T cell receptor beta chains presented below share a single source sample, sequenced in a study of CD8 T cells in Susac syndrome. Random hexamers primed reverse transcription of about 0.5 to 1 ug RNA. TCRdb fed the immunoSEQ multiplex PCR reads into MiXCR, producing one record per CDR3 protein. The sample contains 150,000 to 200,000 distinct CDR3 sequences, 90% to 97% of which appear only once. The material sequenced was CD4+ T cells from PBMCs. These receptors came from a human donor with multiple sclerosis.

The J gene is TRBJ1-1, the V gene TRBV30; possibly TRBD1 for D (5 bases). Germline assignment: CDR1 GTSNPN and CDR2 SVGIG (reference sequence). Trimming stripped 1 base from V and 6 bases from J, with 9 bases between. The CDR3 spans 12 residues. In DNA form, the CDR3 reads TGTGCCTGGAGTGAGGGGAGGGCTGAAGCTTTCTTT. Translating gives CAWSEGRAEAFF.

The rearrangement links TRBV29-1 to TRBJ2-3; the D gene could be TRBD1 or TRBD2 (5 bases each). The germline gives CDR1 SQVTM, CDR2 ANQGSEA. The CDR3 consists of 15 residues. Deletions cut 5 bases from V and 3 bases from J, with 18 bases between. This chain's CDR3 is CSVLGTPKVTDTQYF. Written as DNA, the CDR3 is TGCAGCGTTCTCGGGACGCCTAAAGTGACAGATACGCAGTATTTT.

This chain connects TRBV9 to TRBJ2-1; no clear D gene. Germline assignment: CDR1 SGDLS and CDR2 YYNGEE. The CDR3 sequence is 15 residues long. The germline V and J ends were trimmed by 0 bases and 1 base, with 8 bases remaining between them. CDR3: CASSVEVGSYNEQFF. CDR3 bases: TGTGCCAGCAGCGTAGAGGTAGGATCCTACAATGAGCAGTTCTTC.

This clonotype appeared a single time. The chain is built from TRBV29-1 and TRBJ1-5; TRBD1 might be the D (5 bases). In germline, CDR1 is SQVTM, CDR2 ANQGSEA. The V gene lost 7 bases and the J gene lost 1 base, with 14 bases spanning the gap. This CDR3 has 14 amino acids. CDR3 amino acids: CSAAVGGSNQPQHF. In DNA, the CDR3 is TGCAGCGCCGCGGTTGGGGGGAGCAATCAGCCCCAGCATTTT.

The chain links TRBV20-1 to TRBJ2-5; 11 bases map to TRBD2. This CDR3 has 14 amino acids. With 2 bases clipped from V and 7 bases from J, the junction kept 6 bases outside the gene matches. CDR1 is DFQATT, CDR2 SNEGSKA, per germline (reference sequence). DNA for the CDR3: TGCAGTGCTAGATTAGCGGGGGGGCCTGGGACCCAGTACTTC. It is translated as CSARLAGGPGTQYF.

J is TRBJ1-6 and V is TRBV28; D not certain. The CDR3 covers 10 residues. V lost 8 bases and J lost 7, with 3 bases in between. CDR1 is MDHEN and CDR2 is SYDVKM in the germline V gene. The DNA for the CDR3 is TGTGCCAGCGGAAATTCACCCCTCCACTTT. Translated, it gives CASGNSPLHF. The entire variable domain, with the rest obtained from reference TRBV28 and TRBJ1-6, is as follows: DVKVTQSSRYLVKRTGEKVFLECVQDMDHENMFWYRQDPGLGLRLIYFSYDVKMKEKGDIPEGYSVSREKKERFSLILESASTNQTSMYLCASGNSPLHFGNGTRLTVT.

The rearrangement joins TRBV27 to TRBJ1-2; maybe TRBD1 (6 bases). Trimming removed 3 bases from V and 2 bases from J, with 7 bases in between. The germline V gene has CDR1 MNHEY and CDR2 SMNVEV (reference sequence). The CDR3 has 13 amino acids. CDR3 nucleotide sequence: TGTGCCAGCAGTTTCGACAGGAACTATGGCTACACCTTC. This codes for CASSFDRNYGYTF.

This clonotype was picked up one time. CDR3 protein: CASSLASGTGTHNQPQHF. The CDR3, as DNA: TGTGCCAGCAGTTTAGCTTCCGGGACAGGGACTCATAATCAGCCCCAGCATTTT. J is TRBJ1-5 and V is TRBV12-3 or TRBV12-4, with 9 nucleotides matching TRBD1. The CDR3 totals 18 residues. V gave up 0 bases and J gave up 4 bases; unmatched junction bases: 10.

V gene TRBV24-1 combines with J gene TRBJ2-2; D unresolved. CDR1 and CDR2 from the germline V gene are KGHDR and SFDVKD. This CDR3 has 13 amino acids. V dropped 5 bases and J dropped 3 bases, with 6 bases sitting between them. CDR3 in amino acids: CATSGAYTGELFF. In nucleotides, the CDR3 is TGTGCCACCAGTGGAGCTTACACCGGGGAGCTGTTTTTT.

The chain joins TRBV2 to TRBJ1-2; D remains ambiguous. Trimming cost V 6 bases and J 3 bases, with 11 bases left between them. This CDR3 region has 13 residues. CDR1 is SNHLY and CDR2 is FYNNEI in the germline V gene. The CDR3 spells CASSVRSDYGYTF. The CDR3 coding sequence is TGTGCCAGCAGCGTCAGGTCCGACTATGGCTACACCTTC.

The chain's CDR3 is CASSLFGGTQPQHF. Written as DNA, the CDR3 is TGTGCCAGCAGCTTGTTCGGAGGGACCCAGCCCCAGCATTTT. V usage is TRBV5-6 and J usage is TRBJ1-5; D is possibly TRBD1 (5 bases). Germline V gene data show CDR1 as SGHDT and CDR2 as YYEEEE. The CDR3 covers 14 residues. V lost 1 base, J lost 7 bases, and 12 bases lay in between.

The CDR3 loop is CASSLRLRDGYTF. For the CDR3, the DNA is TGTGCCAGCAGTTTAAGGTTGAGGGATGGCTACACCTTC. The chain recombines TRBV12-3 or TRBV12-4 with TRBJ1-2; D call uncertain. Between the trimmed V and J ends, which lost 2 bases and 6 bases, there was a span of 10 bases. The CDR3 spans 13 residues.

This chain links TRBV30 with TRBJ2-7; no firm D call. V was shortened by 8 bases and J by 7 bases, with 15 bases between the two germline ends. This CDR3 is built from 11 residues. Germline V lookup: CDR1 GTSNPN, CDR2 SVGIG (reference sequence). CDR3 coding DNA: TGTGCCGCTGACGGAGACGGAGAGCAGTACTTC. Translation gives CAADGDGEQYF.

V gene TRBV29-1 combines with J gene TRBJ2-7; no clear D gene. This CDR3 has 15 amino acids. Per germline, CDR1 SQVTM and CDR2 ANQGSEA. Deletions cut 4 bases from V and 0 bases from J, with 16 bases between. The CDR3, as DNA: TGCAGCGTTGTATCCCAAAGATCGCTCTCCTACGAGCAGTACTTC. Protein: CSVVSQRSLSYEQYF.

As DNA, the CDR3 is TGTGCCTGTAGAATAAATGGGGGTCGGGGCATTCAGTACTTC. This encodes CACRINGGRGIQYF. The V gene is TRBV30, the J gene TRBJ2-4; D is tentatively TRBD1 or TRBD2 (5 bases each). The CDR3 spans 14 residues. V was cut by 6 bases and J by 9 bases, with 21 bases left in between. Per the germline V gene, CDR1 is GTSNPN and CDR2 is SVGIG (reference sequence).

The chain employs TRBV6-2 or TRBV6-3 and TRBJ2-7; D is perhaps TRBD2 (5 bases). The ends were cut back, 6 bases at V and 5 bases at J, with 17 bases in the middle. In germline, CDR1 is MNHEY, CDR2 SVGEGT. The CDR3 extends over 14 amino acids. CDR3 protein: CASRRTLAPHEQYF. The CDR3, as DNA: TGTGCCAGCAGAAGGACTCTGGCCCCCCACGAGCAGTACTTC.

CDR3 loop: CSARRLVDTQYF. For the CDR3, the DNA is TGCAGTGCTCGGCGGCTAGTAGATACGCAGTATTTT. The rearrangement links TRBV20-1 to TRBJ2-3; D not resolved. The CDR3 loop spans 12 amino acids. CDR1 and CDR2 (germline): DFQATT, SNEGSKA (reference sequence). V lost 5 bases and J lost 5, with 11 bases in between.

The genes are TRBV15 and TRBJ1-5, with D tentatively TRBD1 (6 bases). Germline lookup yields CDR1 LNHNV and CDR2 YYDKDF (reference sequence). The CDR3 covers 14 residues. V lost 4 bases to trimming and J lost 2 bases, with 9 bases between them. CDR3 region: CATSTRQGNQPQHF. CDR3 nucleotides: TGTGCCACCAGCACTCGACAGGGCAATCAGCCCCAGCATTTT.

This clonotype was found once. The chain couples TRBV20-1 to TRBJ2-1; 9 bases are shared with TRBD2. Unmatched junction bases numbered 5, after V lost 5 bases and J lost 6 bases. The CDR3 is 13 residues long. CDR1 is DFQATT and CDR2 is SNEGSKA in the germline V gene (reference sequence). In nucleotides, the CDR3 is TGCAGTGCTGGCCGGACTAGCGTCAATGAGCAGTTCTTC. This codes for CSAGRTSVNEQFF.

The chain carries TRBV12-3 or TRBV12-4 and TRBJ2-2, with 10 bases matching TRBD2. V lost 6 bases, J lost 1 base, and 5 bases stayed unmatched. This CDR3 contains 16 residues. For the CDR3, the DNA is TGTGCCAGCAGCCTAGCGGGGGCGCAGAACACCGGGGAGCTGTTTTTT. It specifies CASSLAGAQNTGELFF.

This clonotype has just one count. CDR3 residues: CSAQGQGVFTEAFF. CDR3 nucleotide sequence: TGCAGTGCTCAGGGACAGGGAGTATTCACTGAAGCTTTCTTT. The chain employs TRBV20-1 and TRBJ1-1, with 9 positions matching TRBD1. With 5 bases clipped from V and 4 bases from J, the junction kept 8 bases outside the gene matches. CDR1 is DFQATT and CDR2 is SNEGSKA in the germline V gene (reference sequence). This CDR3 spans 14 amino acids.

The rearrangement uses TRBV19 and TRBJ1-2, with 10 bases that match TRBD1. V lost 5 bases and J lost 0; bases outside the gene matches: 6. The CDR3 totals 16 residues. Per germline, CDR1 LNHDA and CDR2 SQIVND (reference sequence). CDR3 amino acids: CASSAAGTGANYGYTF. The CDR3 coding sequence is TGTGCCAGTAGTGCTGCCGGGACAGGGGCTAACTATGGCTACACCTTC.

The CDR3 protein is CASSMGLAGPRYF. CDR3 DNA sequence: TGTGCCAGCAGCATGGGACTAGCGGGCCCCAGGTACTTC. V and J are TRBV7-2 and TRBJ2-7; TRBD2 matches at 12 bases. The CDR3 has 13 amino acids. The junction had 8 bases not matched to a gene; V was cut back by 5 bases and J by 12 bases. Germline CDR1 and CDR2: SGHTA and FQGNSA.

The chain has TRBV19 and TRBJ1-5; tentative D call: TRBD1 (5 bases). This CDR3 is built from 16 residues. Germline V gene data show CDR1 as LNHDA and CDR2 as SQIVND (reference sequence). Deletions cut 3 bases from V and 2 bases from J, with 14 bases between. Written as DNA, the CDR3 is TGTGCCAGTAGTATCTGGGAGGGGAATGGCAATCAGCCCCAGCATTTT. Amino acids: CASSIWEGNGNQPQHF. The full variable domain, in which reference TRBV19 and TRBJ1-5 provide the parts outside the CDR3, is DGGITQSPKYLFRKEGQNVTLSCEQNLNHDAMYWYRQDPGQGLRLIYYSQIVNDFQKGDIAEGYSVSREKKESFPLTVTSAQKNPTAFYLCASSIWEGNGNQPQHFGDGTRLSIL.

The chain links TRBV15 to TRBJ2-7; tentatively, D is TRBD2 (5 bases). The CDR3 has 13 amino acids. V lost 7 bases and J 5 bases, leaving 15 bases between the germline ends. Germline V CDR1 and CDR2: LNHNV, YYDKDF (reference sequence). The CDR3 spells CATKWGVSHEQYF. In DNA form, the CDR3 reads TGTGCCACCAAGTGGGGAGTGTCCCACGAGCAGTACTTC.

CDR3 sequence reads: CSAYEDLAKNIQYF. CDR3 DNA sequence: TGCAGTGCATATGAAGATCTAGCCAAAAACATTCAGTACTTC. V and J are TRBV20-1 and TRBJ2-4, with no clear D. Germline V gene sequence: CDR1 DFQATT, CDR2 SNEGSKA (reference sequence). V was pared by 6 bases and J by 0 bases, with 12 bases between. The CDR3 covers 14 residues.